This TCR beta chain emerged from a study of T cells in Graves' hyperthyroidism and ophthalmopathy. Overall study findings and caveats: Using 13 V-J features, a model discriminated ophthalmopathy from stable hyperthyroidism.

This clonotype was seen many times. What it binds is not known. Researchers amplified the TCR beta CDR3 regions from RNA transcripts. The study used the HTBI primer set for a first-round RT-PCR of the TCR CDR3. TCRdb re-analysed the multiplex PCR reads in MiXCR, keeping a single row per CDR3 protein. Among 600,000 to 900,000 distinct CDR3 sequences listed, about 15% were seen once. Patients between 18 and 65 years old had hyperthyroidism, newly diagnosed and lasting under 2 months. The CDR3 is made up of 16 amino acids. The trim removed 2 bases at V and 4 bases at J, leaving 9 bases unmatched. CDR1 and CDR2 from the germline V gene are SGHVS and FNYEAQ.

V gene TRBV7-6 combines with J gene TRBJ2-7; 9 positions agree with TRBD1. Specimen: blood. The receptor was derived from a man aged 18 to 30 with Graves' hyperthyroidism. CDR3: CASSLSEPGQGYEQYF. CDR3 nucleotide sequence: TGTGCCAGCAGCTTATCAGAGCCGGGACAGGGTTACGAGCAGTACTTC.